What follows are 21 T cell receptor beta chains derived from one specimen sequenced in a study of cytomegalovirus exposure and HLA in healthy donors. The PCR ran on 60 Vbeta and 13 Jbeta primers. Method: immunoSEQ multiplex PCR; TCRdb's copy keeps in-frame clones and lacks some. The table shows over 100,000 clones, with around 73% occurring only once. Input material: PBMCs. The receptor set was obtained from a female donor in good health and CMV-seronegative.

The table lists this clone with a few counts. The chain couples TRBV28 to TRBJ2-3; 14 positions match TRBD2. The germline V gene encodes CDR1 MDHEN and CDR2 SYDVKM. Losses at the gene ends were 4 bases for V and 5 bases for J; bases not matched to a gene: 8. This CDR3 is 17 amino acids long. CDR3 sequence reads: CASSSPGLAGGGDTQYF. The CDR3 coding sequence is TGTGCCAGCAGTTCCCCTGGACTAGCGGGAGGAGGAGATACGCAGTATTTT.

This chain uses TRBV7-2 with TRBJ2-7; TRBD2 might be the D (5 bases). The CDR3 contains 14 residues. Looked up from germline, CDR1 is SGHTA and CDR2 is FQGNSA. V was pared by 5 bases and J by 3 bases, with 14 bases between. In DNA form, the CDR3 reads TGTGCCAGCAGCCGCGTAGACCGGGACTACGAGCAGTACTTC. Protein sequence: CASSRVDRDYEQYF.

This clone was observed once. The V gene is TRBV10-3, the J gene TRBJ1-1; 9 bases fit TRBD1. The V segment lost 9 bases and the J segment 1 base; nucleotides outside the gene matches: 6. Germline CDR1 reads ENHRY; CDR2 reads SYGVKD. CDR3 length: 14 amino acids. Here the CDR3 reads CAIGTGYANTEAFF. Written as DNA, the CDR3 is TGTGCCATAGGGACAGGGTATGCGAACACTGAAGCTTTCTTT.

The chain carries TRBV18 and TRBJ2-5; D may be TRBD1 (6 bases). Per germline, CDR1 KGHSH and CDR2 LQKENI. This CDR3 spans 13 amino acids. Trimming took off 4 bases at V and 5 bases at J, with 11 bases between the two ends. The CDR3 DNA follows: TGTGCCAGCTCACGCGACAGGTACGAGACCCAGTACTTC. It translates to CASSRDRYETQYF.

The V gene is TRBV9, the J gene TRBJ2-1, with 8 bases identical to TRBD2. J gave up 0 bases and V 4 bases, and 3 bases lay outside the gene matches. This CDR3 contains 15 residues. CDR1 SGDLS and CDR2 YYNGEE come from the germline V gene. Written as DNA, the CDR3 is TGTGCCAGCAGCCCCCTAGCGGGCTCCTACAATGAGCAGTTCTTC. Its protein is CASSPLAGSYNEQFF.

The rearrangement links TRBV5-1 to TRBJ2-5; D is perhaps TRBD2 (5 bases). Germline-derived CDR1 and CDR2 are SGHRS and YFSETQ. The CDR3 sequence is 17 residues long. V dropped 1 base and J dropped 5 bases, with 21 bases sitting between them. The CDR3 spells CASSLWTIGADEETQYF. The CDR3 DNA reads as TGCGCCAGCAGCTTGTGGACCATTGGAGCGGATGAGGAGACCCAGTACTTC.

This chain links TRBV10-3 with TRBJ1-6; a weak D match, TRBD1 (6 bases). The length of the CDR3 is 12 residues. In germline, CDR1 is ENHRY, CDR2 SYGVKD. V lost 10 bases, J lost 8 bases, and 12 bases lay in between. The CDR3 bases are TGTGCCACCAGGGCAGGGGATTCACCCCTCCACTTT. Translating gives CATRAGDSPLHF.

About this clone itself: One end of the junction does not line up with germline, which may come from a read error. The chain has TRBV7-7 and TRBJ2-1; a weak D match, TRBD2 (5 bases). The CDR3 consists of 13 residues. The germline CDR1 and CDR2 sequences are SSHAT and FNYEAQ (reference sequence). DNA for the CDR3: TGTGCTAGCAGCTCGAGGGTGACGGCTGAGCAGTTCTTC. Translating it yields CASSSRVTAEQFF.

The rearrangement uses TRBV5-6 and TRBJ2-5; D not resolved. Germline CDR1 is SGHDT and CDR2 is YYEEEE. CDR3 length: 13 residues. V was pared by 3 bases and J by 0 bases, with 6 bases between. CDR3: CASSYDYQETQYF. CDR3 DNA sequence: TGTGCCAGCAGCTATGACTACCAAGAGACCCAGTACTTC.

The rearrangement uses TRBV4-2 and TRBJ2-4, with TRBD1 as a possible D gene (5 bases). The CDR3 sequence is 14 residues long. Germline CDR1 is LGHNA and CDR2 is YNFKEQ. Deletions cut 1 base from V and 4 bases from J, with 8 bases between. The CDR3 DNA is TGTGCCAGCAGCCAAGCTAGGGGAAAAAACATTCAGTACTTC. This gives the protein CASSQARGKNIQYF.

The chain carries TRBV11-2 and TRBJ2-7; 7 bases map to TRBD2. The V segment lost 5 bases and the J segment 12 bases; nucleotides outside the gene matches: 7. The CDR3 is made up of 11 amino acids. The V gene's germline CDR1 is SGHAT and CDR2 FQNNGV. The CDR3 protein is CASSRGVTWYF. In DNA form, the CDR3 reads TGTGCCAGCAGCCGGGGGGTAACCTGGTACTTC.

This chain links TRBV18 with TRBJ2-7; TRBD1 agrees at 7 bases. Unmatched junction bases numbered 8, after V lost 6 bases and J lost 3 bases. Germline-derived CDR1 and CDR2 are KGHSH and LQKENI. The CDR3 has 14 amino acids. Written as DNA, the CDR3 is TGTGCCAGCTCTCCCGGGACAGCCAACTACGAGCAGTACTTC. Amino acids: CASSPGTANYEQYF.

V gene TRBV5-6 combines with J gene TRBJ1-4, with D perhaps matching TRBD1 (5 bases). Germline CDR1 and CDR2: SGHDT and YYEEEE. Trimming left V 0 bases short and J 8 bases short, with 11 bases between. CDR3 length equals 14 residues. CDR3 sequence: CASSLVGVEEKLFF. The CDR3 DNA follows: TGTGCCAGCAGCTTGGTAGGGGTTGAAGAAAAACTGTTTTTT.

CDR3 sequence: CASSWGTGGEDGYTF. CDR3 coding DNA: TGTGCCAGCAGCTGGGGTACAGGGGGCGAAGATGGCTACACCTTC. The chain has TRBV5-6 and TRBJ1-2; TRBD1 aligns across 9 bases. This CDR3 has 15 residues. The germline V gene encodes CDR1 SGHDT and CDR2 YYEEEE. V lost 3 bases, J lost 6 bases, and 9 bases stayed unmatched.

This chain uses TRBV28 with TRBJ2-2; possible D gene TRBD1, 5 bases. The V gene's germline CDR1 is MDHEN and CDR2 SYDVKM. There are 15 residues in the CDR3. V was trimmed by 3 bases and J by 7 bases, leaving 15 bases between them. CDR3 amino acids: CASSLVQGTGGELFF. The DNA for the CDR3 is TGTGCCAGCAGTTTGGTCCAGGGTACAGGCGGGGAGCTGTTTTTT.

The chain joins TRBV5-6 to TRBJ1-2; 10 positions agree with TRBD1. The CDR3 has 15 amino acids. J gave up 7 bases and V 2 bases, and 8 bases lay outside the gene matches. Looked up from germline, CDR1 is SGHDT and CDR2 is YYEEEE. The CDR3 loop reads CASSFPTGGEVGYTF. CDR3 DNA: TGTGCCAGCAGCTTTCCGACAGGGGGCGAGGTTGGCTACACCTTC.

Here the CDR3 reads CASSYSQGASTEAFF. CDR3 DNA sequence: TGTGCCAGCAGTTACTCGCAGGGGGCGAGCACTGAAGCTTTCTTT. The V call is TRBV6-5, the J call TRBJ1-1, with 8 bases aligning to TRBD1. The V gene end was trimmed by 0 bases and the J gene end by 4 bases; junction bases not matched to a gene: 4. The germline V gene encodes CDR1 MNHEY and CDR2 SVGAGI. CDR3 length: 15 amino acids.

The chain combines TRBV28 with TRBJ2-7; D is possibly TRBD2 (6 bases). CDR3 length: 13 amino acids. V lost 5 bases, J lost 7 bases, and 15 bases lay in between. Germline CDR1 reads MDHEN; CDR2 reads SYDVKM. In DNA form, the CDR3 reads TGTGCCAGCAGTCCATCTCGGGGGTATGAGCAGTACTTC. It is translated as CASSPSRGYEQYF.

For the CDR3, the DNA is TGTGCCAGCAGTGACAGCAGGTCCTACTACGAGCAGTACTTC. Translated: CASSDSRSYYEQYF. The chain carries TRBV6-1 and TRBJ2-7; unclear D gene. Germline V CDR1 and CDR2: MNHNS, SASEGT. With 3 bases removed from V and 3 bases from J, the gap between germline ends came to 12 bases. The CDR3 contains 14 residues.

This clone was seen more than once but under ten times. This chain links TRBV6-5 with TRBJ2-3; D possibly corresponds to TRBD1 (5 bases). The length of the CDR3 is 13 residues. The germline V gene encodes CDR1 MNHEY and CDR2 SVGAGI. Deletions cut 6 bases from V and 1 base from J, with 8 bases between. CDR3: CASRPTGTDTQYF. CDR3 in DNA: TGTGCCAGCAGGCCGACAGGCACAGATACGCAGTATTTT.

The genes are TRBV29-1 and TRBJ2-5; 10 bases map to TRBD2. The CDR3 is made up of 15 amino acids. The V gene end was trimmed by 6 bases and the J gene end by 5 bases; junction bases not matched to a gene: 12. Germline values: CDR1 SQVTM, CDR2 ANQGSEA. This CDR3 reads CSVPPGTSDMETQYF. CDR3 nucleotide sequence: TGCAGCGTACCCCCCGGGACTAGCGATATGGAGACCCAGTACTTC.